These 10 T cell receptor beta chains were sequenced from one sample in a study of cytomegalovirus exposure and HLA in healthy donors. Using immunoSEQ multiplex PCR, the repertoire was profiled, and TCRdb retains in-frame clones only, with some absent. Of over 150,000 clones in the sample, 85% were seen once. The sequencing input was PBMCs. Receptor source: a man aged 18 to 30 in good health and CMV-seropositive.

This clone was seen a single time. V usage is TRBV4-2 and J usage is TRBJ2-3, with TRBD2 as a possible D gene (5 bases). CDR1 is LGHNA and CDR2 is YNFKEQ in the germline V gene. The CDR3 consists of 16 residues. V lost 1 base to trimming and J lost 2 bases, with 13 bases between them. CDR3 DNA: TGTGCCAGCAGCCAAGGAGTCGCGGGCCCCACAGATACGCAGTATTTT. As protein: CASSQGVAGPTDTQYF.

This clone was counted once. The chain links TRBV2 to TRBJ2-7; TRBD2 matches 9 bases. V lost 3 bases and J lost 6; bases outside the gene matches: 12. This CDR3 comprises 16 residues. From germline, CDR1 is SNHLY and CDR2 FYNNEI. The CDR3 bases are TGTGCCAGCAGTGATGCCCCTCCGGGACTAGCCGTCGAGCAGTACTTC. Its translation is CASSDAPPGLAVEQYF.

The chain links TRBV20-1 to TRBJ2-3; D unclear. The CDR3 has 9 residues. Germline-derived CDR1 and CDR2 are DFQATT and SNEGSKA (reference sequence). This CDR3 is CGPLIAQYF. For the CDR3, the DNA is TGCGGCCCCCTTATCGCGCAGTATTTT.

The chain combines TRBV28 with TRBJ1-1; weak D call: TRBD1 (6 bases). The CDR3 has 14 amino acids. The V end was cut by 6 bases, the J end by 6 bases, with 17 bases between. CDR1 and CDR2 from the germline V gene are MDHEN and SYDVKM. CDR3 DNA: TGTGCCAGCAGGGAACTTACAGGGTTGGCTGAAGCTTTCTTT. Its translation is CASRELTGLAEAFF.

The rearrangement links TRBV6-5 to TRBJ2-3; a weak D match, TRBD2 (5 bases). V lost 3 bases and J 0 bases, leaving 7 bases between the germline ends. The CDR3 length is 14 residues. Germline V CDR1 and CDR2: MNHEY, SVGAGI. CDR3 in DNA: TGTGCCAGCAGTTATGGCGGGAGCACAGATACGCAGTATTTT. Protein: CASSYGGSTDTQYF.

The CDR3 loop is CASSQQTSGTLAYEQYF. CDR3 bases: TGCGCCAGCAGCCAACAAACTAGCGGGACGCTGGCCTACGAGCAGTACTTC. The V gene is TRBV4-1, the J gene TRBJ2-7; 10 bases line up with TRBD2. The length of the CDR3 is 17 residues. V lost 2 bases to trimming and J lost 2 bases; unmatched junction nucleotides: 9. Germline lookup yields CDR1 MGHRA and CDR2 YSYEKL.

This rearrangement joins TRBV4-1 to TRBJ1-1, with a possible D match to TRBD1 (5 bases). The V end was cut by 4 bases, the J end by 7 bases, with 10 bases between. The CDR3 contains 12 residues. CDR1 MGHRA and CDR2 YSYEKL come from the germline V gene. CDR3 protein: CASSRQGFEAFF. As DNA, the CDR3 is TGCGCCAGCAGCCGCCAGGGTTTTGAAGCTTTCTTT.

The V and J genes are TRBV27 and TRBJ2-1; 7 nucleotides line up with TRBD2. From germline, CDR1 is MNHEY and CDR2 SMNVEV (reference sequence). The CDR3 has 17 amino acids. V trimming: 3 bases; J trimming: 0 bases; junction bases outside the gene matches: 8. CDR3 sequence reads: CASSFEVAGSSYNEQFF. In DNA, the CDR3 is TGTGCCAGCAGTTTTGAAGTAGCGGGCAGCTCCTACAATGAGCAGTTCTTC.

This sequence joins TRBV28 and TRBJ1-1; D unclear. The ends were cut back, 2 bases at V and 1 base at J, with 5 bases in the middle. The germline V gene encodes CDR1 MDHEN and CDR2 SYDVKM. The CDR3 has 13 residues. The DNA for the CDR3 is TGTGCCAGCAGTTTACCAGAGAACACTGAAGCTTTCTTT. Amino acid sequence: CASSLPENTEAFF.

The chain links TRBV6-1 to TRBJ1-2, with TRBD1 identical over 10 bases. V lost 4 bases, J lost 7 bases, and 12 bases stayed unmatched. There are 16 residues in the CDR3. CDR1 and CDR2 from the germline V gene are MNHNS and SASEGT. The CDR3 region is CASSAGAGTGEPGYTF. DNA of the CDR3: TGTGCCAGCAGTGCGGGAGCCGGGACAGGGGAACCTGGCTACACCTTC.